This T cell receptor (beta chain) was recorded in a study of T cell changes during pregnancy in multiple sclerosis (dated by TCRdb to the late 2010s). Regarding the study in general: The study examined how the T cell repertoire changed over the course of pregnancy in women with multiple sclerosis.

The method behind the library was the immunoSEQ multiplex PCR assay. TCRdb re-hosts the immuneACCESS table, in-frame sequences only. Its copies lack some clones; in the studies checked, an unresolved V gene accounts for under half of them, and the cause for the rest is not known. This sample has tens of thousands of clones in its table, and over 85% of those were observed once. 0.11% to 0.15% of the sample rests with the top ten. Spanning cysteine to phenylalanine, the CDR3 consists of 15 amino acids. Only the CDR3 DNA is retained, 45 bases long and in frame from the first base. CDR1 and CDR2 were assigned from the germline V gene as SGHVS and FQNEAQ. Unmatched junction bases come to 4, with V trimmed by 2 bases and J by 7 bases. As for this clone: No cognate antigen has been identified for it. Nothing much larger sits one base from this clone, and base qualities are not available.

The V gene is TRBV7-8 and the J gene is TRBJ2-1; 11 nucleotides in the junction match TRBD2. This receptor was identified in a female donor with multiple sclerosis, enrolled in a pregnancy study. The material was CD4+ T cells from peripheral blood mononuclear cells, obtained after pregnancy. The sequenced DNA is TGTGCCAGCAGCTTATCATTAGCGGGAGGGAATGAGCAGTTCTTC. This translates into CASSLSLAGGNEQFF.